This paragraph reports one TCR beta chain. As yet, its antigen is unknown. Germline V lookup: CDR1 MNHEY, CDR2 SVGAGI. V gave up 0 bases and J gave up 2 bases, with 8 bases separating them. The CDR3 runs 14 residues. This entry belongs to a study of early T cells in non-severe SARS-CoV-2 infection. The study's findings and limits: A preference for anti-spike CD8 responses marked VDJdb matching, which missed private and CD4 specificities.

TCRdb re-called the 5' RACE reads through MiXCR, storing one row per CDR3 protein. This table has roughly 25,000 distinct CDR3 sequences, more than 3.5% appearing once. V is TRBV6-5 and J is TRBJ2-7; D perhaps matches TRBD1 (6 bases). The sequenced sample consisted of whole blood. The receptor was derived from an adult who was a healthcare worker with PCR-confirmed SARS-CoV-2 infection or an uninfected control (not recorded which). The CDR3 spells CASSYSRTAYEQYF. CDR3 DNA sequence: TGTGCCAGCAGTTACTCCCGGACAGCCTACGAGCAGTACTTC.